A selection of T cell receptor beta chains follows, all from one sample in a study of cytomegalovirus exposure and HLA in healthy donors. Some clones are missing from TCRdb's copy, which holds only in-frame ones; the method was immunoSEQ multiplex PCR. Counted here are 90,000 to 130,000 clones, 79% occurring once; the ten biggest clones make up about 3%. Sequences were obtained from PBMCs. These receptors were taken from a woman aged 18-29 years in good health and CMV-seropositive. CDR3s include the opening cysteine and the closing phenylalanine or tryptophan. D genes are given only for firm matches. For some rows the clone size is stated as once, few or many, or as a class when expanded; others skip it.

CASSLNGGEETQYF	TGTGCCAGCAGCTTAAATGGAGGGGAAGAGACCCAGTACTTC	TRBJ2-5	TRBV7-9	-	-
CASIPSSNYGYTF	TGTGCCAGCATTCCAAGCTCTAACTATGGCTACACCTTC	TRBJ1-2	TRBV6-1	-	-
CASSSLRGGQTRNTIYF	TGTGCCAGTAGCTCCCTTAGAGGGGGACAGACAAGAAACACCATATATTTT	TRBJ1-3	TRBV19	TRBD1	-
CASTLDRGHEQYF	TGTGCCAGCACCCTGGACAGGGGCCACGAGCAGTACTTC	TRBJ2-7	TRBV7-3	TRBD1	-
CASRDRGNTEAFF	TGTGCCAGCAGGGACAGGGGAAACACTGAAGCTTTCTTT	TRBJ1-1	TRBV25-1	TRBD1	-
CASRTQSTGFYGYTF	TGTGCCAGTCGCACACAATCGACAGGCTTCTATGGCTACACCTTC	TRBJ1-2	TRBV19	-	-
CASSDPGLADWNTGELFF	TGTGCCAGCAGTGATCCGGGACTAGCGGACTGGAACACCGGGGAGCTGTTTTTT	TRBJ2-2	TRBV2	TRBD2	-
CATRGLAGVGAYNEQFF	TGTGCCACACGGGGACTAGCGGGAGTAGGCGCCTACAATGAGCAGTTCTTC	TRBJ2-1	TRBV15	TRBD2	few
CASSLDLTSGELFF	TGTGCCAGCAGCTTAGATCTTACTAGCGGGGAGCTGTTTTTT	TRBJ2-2	TRBV11-2	-	-
CASSESSGGGTDTQYF	TGTGCCAGCAGTGAATCTAGCGGAGGGGGCACAGATACGCAGTATTTT	TRBJ2-3	TRBV2	TRBD2	-
CASSTGTVNGELFF	TGTGCCAGTAGTACCGGGACAGTTAACGGGGAGCTGTTTTTT	TRBJ2-2	TRBV19	TRBD1	-
CASSLTPSGSLGEQYF	TGTGCCAGCAGTTTAACGCCTAGCGGGAGCTTGGGCGAGCAGTACTTC	TRBJ2-7	TRBV27	TRBD2	-
CASSLRGLAEAFF	TGTGCCAGCAGCCTGCGAGGGCTGGCTGAAGCTTTCTTT	TRBJ1-1	TRBV5-5	-	-
CASSVLAGAQGEQYF	TGTGCCAGCAGCGTCCTAGCGGGAGCCCAGGGCGAGCAGTACTTC	TRBJ2-7	TRBV9	TRBD2	few
CASSRDIGGNQPQHF	TGCGCCAGCAGCCGGGACATCGGCGGGAATCAGCCCCAGCATTTT	TRBJ1-5	TRBV5-1	-	-
CSHRYQETQYF	TGCAGTCACAGGTACCAAGAGACCCAGTACTTC	TRBJ2-5	TRBV29-1	-	-
CASSLGHGQGIADTQYF	TGCGCCAGCAGCTTGGGGCACGGACAGGGGATAGCAGATACGCAGTATTTT	TRBJ2-3	TRBV5-1	TRBD1	-
CASSTGTSGSTEQYF	TGTGCCAGTAGTACCGGGACTAGCGGGAGTACTGAGCAGTACTTC	TRBJ2-7	TRBV19	TRBD2	-
CATAPGTGERMNTEAFF	TGTGCCACCGCCCCCGGGACAGGGGAGCGAATGAACACTGAAGCTTTCTTT	TRBJ1-1	TRBV9	TRBD1	-
CASSLLPGTYNEQFF	TGTGCCAGCAGCTTACTCCCGGGGACCTACAATGAGCAGTTCTTC	TRBJ2-1	TRBV7-2	-	few
CASSSLDRGSFQPQHF	TGTGCCAGCAGCTCCCTGGACAGGGGGTCGTTCCAGCCCCAGCATTTT	TRBJ1-5	TRBV7-2	TRBD1	-
CASSYLQRSNYGYTF	TGTGCCAGCAGTTACCTACAGAGATCTAACTATGGCTACACCTTC	TRBJ1-2	TRBV6-6	-	once
CASSPNTMSTEAFF	TGTGCCAGCAGCCCCAATACTATGTCCACTGAAGCTTTCTTT	TRBJ1-1	TRBV7-3	-	-
CAISDGGSSDTQYF	TGTGCCATCAGTGATGGCGGGAGTTCAGATACGCAGTATTTT	TRBJ2-3	TRBV10-3	TRBD2	-
CASRGTGHTGELFF	TGTGCCAGCAGGGGGACAGGGCACACCGGGGAGCTGTTTTTT	TRBJ2-2	TRBV6-1	TRBD1	-
CASSSPTTAEETQYF	TGTGCCAGCAGCTCGCCTACGACAGCTGAAGAGACCCAGTACTTC	TRBJ2-5	TRBV5-4	-	-
CASSLALDRANYGYTF	TGCGCCAGCAGCTTGGCCTTGGACAGGGCTAACTATGGCTACACCTTC	TRBJ1-2	TRBV5-1	TRBD1	-
CVSSLGWGQEDYNEQFF	TGTGTCAGCAGCTTGGGGTGGGGACAGGAGGACTACAATGAGCAGTTCTTC	TRBJ2-1	TRBV5-6	TRBD1	-
CASSQDLGVGTEAFF	TGTGCCAGCAGCCAAGATTTAGGGGTGGGCACTGAAGCTTTCTTT	TRBJ1-1	TRBV4-2	-	-
CASSYGGGRTDTQYF	TGTGCCAGCAGTTACGGCGGGGGAAGAACAGATACGCAGTATTTT	TRBJ2-3	TRBV6-6	TRBD2	-
CASSLSRLNTEAFF	TGCGCCAGCAGCCTGTCTAGATTGAACACTGAAGCTTTCTTT	TRBJ1-1	TRBV5-1	-	-
CASTRWGGMSETQYF	TGTGCCAGCACCAGGTGGGGGGGCATGTCAGAGACCCAGTACTTC	TRBJ2-5	TRBV28	-	once
CASSFRPPPGSYNEQFF	TGCGCCAGCAGCTTCCGGCCCCCCCCCGGGTCCTACAATGAGCAGTTCTTC	TRBJ2-1	TRBV4-1	-	-
CASSYSSRGGEQYF	TGTGCCAGCAGTTACTCGTCAAGGGGTGGCGAGCAGTACTTC	TRBJ2-7	TRBV6-5	-	-
CASSLVAGAWNEQFF	TGTGCCAGCAGCTTAGTAGCGGGAGCATGGAATGAGCAGTTCTTC	TRBJ2-1	TRBV7-2	TRBD2	-
CASSPRTSGSPYEQYF	TGTGCCAGCAGCCCCCGGACTAGCGGGAGCCCCTACGAGCAGTACTTC	TRBJ2-7	TRBV5-4	TRBD2	-
CASSLRRERKDNQPQHF	TGTGCCAGCAGCTTGCGCAGGGAAAGAAAAGACAATCAGCCCCAGCATTTT	TRBJ1-5	TRBV5-4	-	-